One sample yielded the 9 T cell receptor beta chains listed below, sequenced in a study of CD8 T cells in Susac syndrome. The RNA, about 0.45 to 1 ug, was put through reverse transcription using random hexamers. In TCRdb, the immunoSEQ multiplex PCR reads were re-called with MiXCR into one record per CDR3 protein. Of about 130,000 distinct CDR3 sequences in the sample, around 94% were seen once. The specimen sequenced was CD4+ T cells from PBMCs. These receptors all stem from a human donor with multiple sclerosis.

This clonotype appeared a single time. The chain has TRBV30 and TRBJ1-4; D is ambiguous. V was pared by 2 bases and J by 2 bases, with 3 bases between. Germline loops: CDR1 GTSNPN, CDR2 SVGIG (reference sequence). The CDR3 consists of 12 residues. The CDR3 is CAWSPTNEKLFF. In nucleotides, the CDR3 is TGTGCCTGGAGTCCTACTAATGAAAAACTGTTTTTT.

This clonotype was detected only once. The rearrangement links TRBV29-1 to TRBJ2-5, with D uncertain. Germline values: CDR1 SQVTM, CDR2 ANQGSEA. There are 16 residues in the CDR3. The V and J ends lost 6 bases and 4 bases respectively, with 24 bases between them. The CDR3 DNA is TGCAGCGTCCAAGTCGCCGGGCCTAGTTGGGGAGAGACCCAGTACTTC. Translating it yields CSVQVAGPSWGETQYF.

The chain's CDR3 is CAISESKVSEETQYF. CDR3 sequence (DNA): TGTGCCATCAGTGAGTCGAAGGTTTCCGAGGAGACCCAGTACTTC. The rearrangement links TRBV10-3 to TRBJ2-5; D not resolved. Germline CDR1 is ENHRY and CDR2 is SYGVKD. Trimming cost V 0 bases and J 5 bases, with 13 bases left between them. The CDR3 runs to 15 residues.

V gene TRBV3-1 combines with J gene TRBJ1-4; 11 bases fit TRBD1. V lost 6 bases, J lost 3 bases, and 6 bases stayed unmatched. The CDR3 spans 16 residues. Germline V gives CDR1 LGHDT, CDR2 YNNKEL (reference sequence). CDR3 bases: TGTGCCAGCAGTCGGACAGGGGGCCGGTCTAATGAAAAACTGTTTTTT. Translation gives CASSRTGGRSNEKLFF.

V usage is TRBV5-1 and J usage is TRBJ2-7; TRBD1 aligns across 11 bases. J was trimmed by 5 bases and V by 1 base; bases with no gene match: 20. Germline V gene data show CDR1 as SGHRS and CDR2 as YFSETQ. This CDR3 region has 20 residues. The CDR3 region has the DNA TGCGCCAGCAGCTTGTGGGCTGGACAGGGGGCGCTGAGGCGGACTAACGAGCAGTACTTC. It codes for CASSLWAGQGALRRTNEQYF.

This rearrangement joins TRBV6-5 to TRBJ2-1; D call uncertain. Germline CDR1 and CDR2: MNHEY and SVGAGI. V lost 7 bases, J lost 2 bases, and 6 bases lay in between. The CDR3 covers 12 residues. CDR3 in amino acids: CASTGTYNEQFF. CDR3 bases: TGTGCCAGCACCGGAACCTACAATGAGCAGTTCTTC.

The chain recombines TRBV25-1 with TRBJ1-2; no definite D call. Trimming pared 2 bases from V and 4 bases from J, leaving 11 bases between. CDR3 size: 14 residues. Germline V gene sequence: CDR1 MGHDK, CDR2 SYGVNS. CDR3 protein: CASSEPGSFYGYTF. DNA of the CDR3: TGTGCCAGCAGTGAACCGGGATCTTTCTATGGCTACACCTTC.

This clonotype was observed once. This rearrangement joins TRBV29-1 to TRBJ2-3; the D call may be TRBD1 or TRBD2 (5 bases each). CDR3 length: 13 amino acids. V was pared by 4 bases and J by 4 bases, with 12 bases between. CDR1 is SQVTM and CDR2 is ANQGSEA in the germline V gene. The CDR3, as DNA: TGCAGCGTTGGGGCAGGGCGGGCAGATACGCAGTATTTT. Protein: CSVGAGRADTQYF.

This chain connects TRBV18 to TRBJ2-1; 8 bases are a match to TRBD2. This CDR3 contains 15 residues. Germline assignment: CDR1 KGHSH and CDR2 LQKENI. J gave up 0 bases and V 2 bases, and 0 bases lay outside the gene matches. CDR3 in DNA: TGTGCCAGCTCACCAAGCGGGGGCTCCTACAATGAGCAGTTCTTC. Translation gives CASSPSGGSYNEQFF.